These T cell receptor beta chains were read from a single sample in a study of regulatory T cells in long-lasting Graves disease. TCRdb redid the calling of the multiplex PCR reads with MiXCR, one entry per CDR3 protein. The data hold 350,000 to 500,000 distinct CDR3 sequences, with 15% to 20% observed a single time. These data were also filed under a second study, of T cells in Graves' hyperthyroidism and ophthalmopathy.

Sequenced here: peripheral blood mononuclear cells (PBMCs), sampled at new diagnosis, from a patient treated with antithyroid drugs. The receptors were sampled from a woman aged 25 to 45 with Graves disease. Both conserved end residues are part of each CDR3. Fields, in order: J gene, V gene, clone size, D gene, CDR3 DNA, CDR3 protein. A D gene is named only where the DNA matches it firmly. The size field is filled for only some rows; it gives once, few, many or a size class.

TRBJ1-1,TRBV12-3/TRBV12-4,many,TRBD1,TGTGCCAGCAGTCGATTGACAGGGGGAACTGAAGCTTTCTTT,CASSRLTGGTEAFF
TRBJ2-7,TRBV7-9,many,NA,TGTGCCAGCAGCCGACGGGAGTATAGCTCCTACGAGCAGTACTTC,CASSRREYSSYEQYF
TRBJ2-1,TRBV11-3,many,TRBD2,TGTGCCAGCAGCCTAGCGGGAGTTAACAATGAGCAGTTCTTC,CASSLAGVNNEQFF
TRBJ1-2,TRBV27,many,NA,TGTGCCAGCAGTTTAAGGGGAAGAAAATTAGCTAACTATGGCTACACCTTC,CASSLRGRKLANYGYTF
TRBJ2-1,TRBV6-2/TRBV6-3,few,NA,TGTGCCAGCGCGGAGGGGGTCAATGAGCAGTTCTTC,CASAEGVNEQFF
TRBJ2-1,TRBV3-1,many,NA,TGTGCCAGCAGCCGACTTTTGGAGCAGTTCTTC,CASSRLLEQFF
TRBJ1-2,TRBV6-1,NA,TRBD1,TGTGCCAGCATTGAAAGGGACAGGGGGTCGTTTTCCTATGGCTACACCTTC,CASIERDRGSFSYGYTF
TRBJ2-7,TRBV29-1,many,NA,TGCAGCGTTGAAGATGGTCAGGCCCGTTACGAGCAGTACTTC,CSVEDGQARYEQYF
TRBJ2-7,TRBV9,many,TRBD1,TGTGCCAGCAGCGAGACAGGGGCCAACGAGCAGTACTTC,CASSETGANEQYF
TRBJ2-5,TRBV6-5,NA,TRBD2,TGTGCCAGCAGTTACAGCCAGACTAGCGGGAGAACAGAGACCCAGTACTTC,CASSYSQTSGRTETQYF
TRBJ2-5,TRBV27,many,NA,TGTGCCAGCAGGGGCCCCAAGGAGGCCCAGTACTTC,CASRGPKEAQYF
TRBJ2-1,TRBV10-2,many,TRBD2,TGCGCCAGCAGCATAGCGGGAGGTTCCTACAATGAGCAGTTCTTC,CASSIAGGSYNEQFF
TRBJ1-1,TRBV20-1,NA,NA,TGCAGTGCTAGATATACGTGGGGGGGCACTGAAGCTTTCTTT,CSARYTWGGTEAFF
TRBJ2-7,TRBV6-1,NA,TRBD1,TGTGCCAGCAGTGAATTAAGAGCAGGGGGCGCCGGGAGAGAGCAGTACTTC,CASSELRAGGAGREQYF
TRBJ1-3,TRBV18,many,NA,TGTGCCAGCTCACCAGCTTCCCCGGCCTCTGGAAACACCATATATTTT,CASSPASPASGNTIYF
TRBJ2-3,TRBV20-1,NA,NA,TGCAGTGCTAGGGTCAAAACCGGGACTCAGTTTTACACAGATACGCAGTATTTT,CSARVKTGTQFYTDTQYF
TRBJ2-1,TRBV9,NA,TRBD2,TGTGCCAGCAGCGCCGGGACTAGCGGGCCTAATGAGCAGTTCTTC,CASSAGTSGPNEQFF
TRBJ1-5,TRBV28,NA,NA,TGTGCCAGCAGTCTGACCCTTCCGGGGGCCCAGCATTTT,CASSLTLPGAQHF
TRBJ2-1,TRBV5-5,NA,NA,TGTGCCAGCAGCTTGGCGGGTGAAGATGAGCAGTTCTTC,CASSLAGEDEQFF
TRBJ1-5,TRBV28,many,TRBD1,TGTGCCAGCAGTAAGGGACAGTCCAGCAAAATTGGATATCAGCCCCAGCATTTT,CASSKGQSSKIGYQPQHF
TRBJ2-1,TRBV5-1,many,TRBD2,TGCGCCAGCAGCTTGTCGGTGGGACTAGCGGGAGAGAGTGAGCAGTTCTTC,CASSLSVGLAGESEQFF
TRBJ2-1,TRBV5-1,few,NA,TGCGCCAGCAGCTTGCTTGGGAACAATGAGCAGTTCTTC,CASSLLGNNEQFF
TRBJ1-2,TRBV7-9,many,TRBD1,TGTGCCAGCAGCTTAAGCCCACAGGGGGCGTATGGCTACACCTTC,CASSLSPQGAYGYTF
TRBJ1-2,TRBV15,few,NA,TGTGCCACCAGCAGAGGATTAGGAGGGGCAGACTATGGCTACACCTTC,CATSRGLGGADYGYTF
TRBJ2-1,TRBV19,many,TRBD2,TGTGCCAGTAGTACCGCCGGGACTAGGTCCCACAATGAGCAGTTCTTC,CASSTAGTRSHNEQFF
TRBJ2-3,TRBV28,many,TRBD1,TGTGCCAGCACCTTGGCCGGGACAGGGGGCCGAGATACGCAGTATTTT,CASTLAGTGGRDTQYF
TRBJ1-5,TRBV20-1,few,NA,TGCAGTGCATTCACGGGACATTTGTTCAATCAGCCCCAGCATTTT,CSAFTGHLFNQPQHF
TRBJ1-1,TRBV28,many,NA,TGTGCCAGCAGTTTTATTGCTTTGGGGGGTGGGACTGAAGCTTTCTTT,CASSFIALGGGTEAFF
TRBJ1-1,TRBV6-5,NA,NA,TGTGCCAGCAGTTTTATCAGCGACACTGAAGCTTTCTTT,CASSFISDTEAFF
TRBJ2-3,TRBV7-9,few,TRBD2,TGTGCCAGCAGCTTCCCGACTAGCGGGCAAAACACAGATACGCAGTATTTT,CASSFPTSGQNTDTQYF
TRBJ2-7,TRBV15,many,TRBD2,TGTGCCACCAGCAGAGATCGGGGGGGGACTACCTACGAGCAGTACTTC,CATSRDRGGTTYEQYF
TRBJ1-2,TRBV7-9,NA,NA,TGTGCCAGCAGCCTCACTCCGGACTCGGGAGGCTACACCTTC,CASSLTPDSGGYTF
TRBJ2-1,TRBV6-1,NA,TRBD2,TGTGCCGGGACTAGCGGGAGGGTAGTCTACAATGAGCAGTTCTTC,CAGTSGRVVYNEQFF
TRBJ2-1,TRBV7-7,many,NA,TGTGCTAGCAGCCTCGCGGCTAACTCCTACAATGAGCAGTTCTTC,CASSLAANSYNEQFF
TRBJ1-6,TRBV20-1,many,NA,TGCAGTGCTAGAGTGGGGGGCTCCAATAATTCACCCCTCCACTTT,CSARVGGSNNSPLHF
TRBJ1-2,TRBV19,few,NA,TGTGCCAGTAGCTCCTTTGGGACACCTTTTAATGGCTACACCTTC,CASSSFGTPFNGYTF
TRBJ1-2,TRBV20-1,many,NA,TGCAGTGCTAAGGCCCCTATGTTGGGGGTTCAATATGGCTACACCTTC,CSAKAPMLGVQYGYTF
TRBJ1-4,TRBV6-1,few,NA,TGTGCCAGCAGATCTCCGGGGGAAACGGGTGAAAAACTGTTTTTT,CASRSPGETGEKLFF
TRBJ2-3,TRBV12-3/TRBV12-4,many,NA,TGTGCCAGCAGTTTTGGGGGCACAGATACGCAGTATTTT,CASSFGGTDTQYF
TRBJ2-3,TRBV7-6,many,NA,TGTGCCAGCAGCTTTATTGGGGGACTCCCGCCAGATACGCAGTATTTT,CASSFIGGLPPDTQYF
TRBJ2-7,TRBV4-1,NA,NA,TGCGCCAGCAGCAAGAGCAGGAGACTACCCTACTACGAGCAGTACTTC,CASSKSRRLPYYEQYF
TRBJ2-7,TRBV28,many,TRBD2,TGTGCCAGCAGCTTGGGCGGGGGTAGGCGACGTGAGCAGTACTTC,CASSLGGGRRREQYF
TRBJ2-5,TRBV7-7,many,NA,TGTGCTAGCAGCTTAGGTTCCGCTGGCGAGACCCAGTACTTC,CASSLGSAGETQYF
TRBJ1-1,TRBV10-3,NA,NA,TGTGCCATCAGGGGCAGCCGACAGGCTTCGAACACTGAAGCTTTCTTT,CAIRGSRQASNTEAFF
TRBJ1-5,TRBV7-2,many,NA,TGTGCCAGCAGCTTAGGAGGGGGAGGCAATCAGCCCCAGCATTTT,CASSLGGGGNQPQHF
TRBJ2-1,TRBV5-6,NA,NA,TGTGCCAGCAGCTTCGAATCAGGTTTTCTCAATGAGCAGTTCTTC,CASSFESGFLNEQFF
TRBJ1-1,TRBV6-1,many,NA,TGTGCCAGCAGGGCACAATGGGGGATAATGATGAACACTGAAGCTTTCTTT,CASRAQWGIMMNTEAFF
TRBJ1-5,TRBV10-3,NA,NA,TGTGCCATCAGTGAGTTCAGGGGAGAGAATCAGCCCCAGCATTTT,CAISEFRGENQPQHF
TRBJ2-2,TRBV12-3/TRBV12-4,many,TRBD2,TGTGCCAACGAGTTAGCGGGAGGGTCCACCGGGGAGCTGTTTTTT,CANELAGGSTGELFF
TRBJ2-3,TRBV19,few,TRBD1,TGTGCCAGTAGTCAAGACAGGGGGGCAGATACGCAGTATTTT,CASSQDRGADTQYF
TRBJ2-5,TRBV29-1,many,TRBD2,TGCAGCGTCAGGTGGCGGGAGGTAGGAGAGACCCAGTACTTC,CSVRWREVGETQYF